This T cell receptor beta chain is from a study of response to subunit inactivated influenza vaccine. Whole-study results and caveats: That few new T cells are recruited by each seasonal influenza vaccination was the authors' suggestion.

MiXCR was run by TCRdb on the RT-PCR reads, yielding one entry per CDR3 protein. The sample carries about 520,000 distinct CDR3 sequences, approximately 11% recorded once. Germline V gene data show CDR1 as SGHRS and CDR2 as YFSETQ. The length of the CDR3 is 14 residues. The junction had 5 bases not matched to a gene; V was cut back by 0 bases and J by 6 bases. Regarding this clonotype: Its cognate antigen is unknown.

This sequence was found in a man between 45 and 60 years old who received an inactivated influenza vaccine. The chain combines TRBV5-1 with TRBJ2-7; 8 bases align to TRBD1. The sample here was PBMCs from blood, taken 40 to 50 days after vaccination. This chain's CDR3 is CASSLGRGPLEQYF. DNA of the CDR3: TGCGCCAGCAGCTTGGGCAGGGGGCCCCTCGAGCAGTACTTC.